The 26 T cell receptor beta chains listed next were all sequenced from one sample in a study of post-analysis software for immune sequencing data. General study findings and limits: In patients, about five TRBV segments were more frequent than in controls, with TRBV5-6, TRBV5-1 and TRBV20-1 among them.

Their target antigens are unknown. The TCR beta cDNA libraries carried unique molecular identifiers. MiXCR, applied by TCRdb to the PCR reads, yields one record per CDR3 protein. Of about 180,000 distinct CDR3 sequences listed, 25% to 35% were seen once; the top ten hold 1.5%. The sequenced sample consisted of blood. Receptors were obtained from a girl between 5 and 17 years old with multiple sclerosis.

At least ten counts were recorded for this clonotype. V is TRBV25-1 and J is TRBJ2-4; D might be TRBD2 (6 bases). Germline loops: CDR1 MGHDK, CDR2 SYGVNS. V gave up 2 bases and J gave up 0 bases, with 11 bases separating them. The CDR3 consists of 16 residues. The CDR3 bases are TGTGCCAGCAGTGAACCGGGGGTCCCAGCCAAAAACATTCAGTACTTC. Its translation is CASSEPGVPAKNIQYF.

This clonotype was observed at least ten times. The chain carries TRBV7-2 and TRBJ2-1; 11 bases are shared with TRBD2. The V and J ends lost 6 bases and 6 bases, in that order; junction bases with no gene match: 7. Germline V gene sequence: CDR1 SGHTA, CDR2 FQGNSA. The CDR3 loop spans 15 amino acids. Written as DNA, the CDR3 is TGTGCCAGCAGGAGGGGACTAGCGGAAACCAATGAGCAGTTCTTC. Its translation: CASRRGLAETNEQFF.

Of note for this clonotype: This sequence may be a read error, since a much larger clone differs from it by one base. This chain connects TRBV12-3 or TRBV12-4 to TRBJ2-1; the match to TRBD2 covers 8 bases. After removal of 4 bases from V and 10 bases from J, the junction contained 24 bases not matched to a gene. The CDR3 has 19 residues. CDR3 bases: TGTGCCAGCAGTTGGAGCAGGAGCGGGAGTATCGGGAGCTCCTACGAGCAGTTCTTC. This sequence encodes CASSWSRSGSIGSSYEQFF.

This clonotype was seen repeatedly, ten times or more. The chain employs TRBV20-1 and TRBJ1-2, with D possibly being TRBD1 (5 bases). CDR3 size: 14 residues. The germline V gene has CDR1 DFQATT and CDR2 SNEGSKA (reference sequence). Trimming stripped 3 bases from V and 3 bases from J, with 14 bases between. This CDR3 reads CSARSQGMDYGYTF. Written as DNA, the CDR3 is TGCAGTGCTAGGTCCCAGGGAATGGACTATGGCTACACCTTC.

This clonotype was detected many times. The chain joins TRBV10-3 to TRBJ2-7, with 7 bases aligning to TRBD1. The CDR3 has 14 residues. Unmatched junction bases numbered 3, after V lost 2 bases and J lost 2 bases. Germline CDR1 ENHRY, CDR2 SYGVKD. CDR3 region: CAISEADRAYEQYF. DNA for the CDR3: TGTGCCATCAGTGAGGCCGACAGGGCCTACGAGCAGTACTTC.

About this clonotype itself: A much bigger clone sits one base away, suggesting this may be a read error. The rearrangement joins TRBV29-1 to TRBJ2-5; tentatively, D is TRBD2 (5 bases). Germline V gene lookup returns CDR1 SQVTM and CDR2 ANQGSEA. V gave up 7 bases and J gave up 1 base, with 13 bases separating them. There are 13 residues in the CDR3. As DNA, the CDR3 is TGCAGCGCGGGGAGAATGACCCAAGAGACCCAGTACTTC. Its translation is CSAGRMTQETQYF.

The chain is built from TRBV29-1 and TRBJ2-7; D possibly corresponds to TRBD1 (7 bases). V was clipped by 4 bases and J by 1 base, with 17 bases between them. The germline CDR1 and CDR2 sequences are SQVTM and ANQGSEA. The CDR3 runs 15 residues. The chain's CDR3 is CSVASRDSGSYEQYF. For the CDR3, the DNA is TGCAGCGTTGCCTCTCGGGACAGCGGGTCCTACGAGCAGTACTTC.

This clonotype was seen at least ten times. The CDR3 is CASSYSNRAEGGYTF. The CDR3 nucleotides read TGTGCCAGCAGTTACTCGAACAGGGCGGAAGGCGGCTACACCTTC. The chain joins TRBV6-5 to TRBJ1-2; TRBD1 is a possible D gene (6 bases). CDR1 is MNHEY and CDR2 is SVGAGI in the germline V gene. The CDR3 runs to 15 residues. V lost 0 bases, J lost 8 bases, and 16 bases lay in between.

This clonotype was observed many times. The CDR3 coding sequence is TGTGCCAGCTCACCACTAACCGGGACGGCGAGCTCCTACGAGCAGTACTTC. Its translation is CASSPLTGTASSYEQYF. The gene calls are TRBV18 and TRBJ2-7; D is possibly TRBD1 or TRBD2 (5 bases each). This CDR3 is built from 17 residues. The V gene lost 1 base and the J gene lost 0 bases, with 16 bases spanning the gap. Germline CDR1 and CDR2: KGHSH and LQKENI.

This clonotype was detected many times. The V call is TRBV29-1, the J call TRBJ2-3; TRBD1 is a possible D gene (7 bases). The V end lost 4 bases, the J end lost 6 bases, and 26 bases lay between the germline ends. The CDR3 has 17 amino acids. CDR1 and CDR2 (germline): SQVTM, ANQGSEA. As DNA, the CDR3 is TGCAGCGTTGTGGGGGGTAGCGGAGGGGGCGGAAAGGATACGCAGTATTTT. Its translation is CSVVGGSGGGGKDTQYF.

To note about this clonotype: Being one base from a much bigger clone, this may be a read error. The chain has TRBV28 and TRBJ2-7; D ambiguous. The CDR3 has 11 residues. Germline V gene lookup returns CDR1 MDHEN and CDR2 SYDVKM. V shed 5 bases and J shed 5 bases, with 7 bases lying between them. The CDR3 is CASSDNHEQYF. CDR3 DNA sequence: TGTGCCAGCAGTGACAACCACGAGCAGTACTTC.

V is TRBV5-6 and J is TRBJ2-3, with 8 bases lining up with TRBD1. CDR3 length: 16 residues. The germline V gene encodes CDR1 SGHDT and CDR2 YYEEEE. Germline trimming cut 1 base from V and 3 bases from J; bases unmatched to any gene: 7. CDR3 in amino acids: CASSLRTGSGTDTQYF. The DNA for the CDR3 is TGTGCCAGCAGCTTGAGGACAGGGTCAGGAACAGATACGCAGTATTTT.

The chain carries TRBV5-1 and TRBJ2-5; a weak D match, TRBD1 (5 bases). The V and J ends lost 0 bases and 11 bases respectively, with 14 bases between them. This CDR3 has 13 amino acids. The germline CDR1 and CDR2 sequences are SGHRS and YFSETQ. The CDR3 bases are TGCGCCAGCAGCTTGGCCAGGGTCGTTGAGCAGTACTTC. It specifies CASSLARVVEQYF.

For this clonotype: Given a much more abundant clone one base away, this may be a read error. The chain combines TRBV20-1 with TRBJ2-1, with 8 bases aligning to TRBD1. The J call may be mistaken, given a closer DNA end match to TRBJ2-7. The CDR3 spans 17 residues. From germline, CDR1 is DFQATT and CDR2 SNEGSKA (reference sequence). The CDR3 sequence: CSASRSSRDRILIEQYV. The CDR3 bases are TGCAGTGCTAGTCGCAGTTCCCGGGACAGGATCCTCATCGAGCAGTACGTC.

The sample holds a few counts of this clonotype. The CDR3 reads CASGFNSGTYNEQFF. CDR3 nucleotide sequence: TGTGCCAGCGGTTTTAACAGCGGCACCTACAATGAGCAGTTCTTC. V is TRBV2 and J is TRBJ2-1; D possibly corresponds to TRBD2 (5 bases). CDR1 SNHLY and CDR2 FYNNEI come from the germline V gene. V lost 8 bases and J 2 bases, leaving 16 bases between the germline ends. This CDR3 is 15 amino acids long.

The V and J genes are TRBV2 and TRBJ2-3, with D maybe TRBD1 (5 bases). The germline gives CDR1 SNHLY, CDR2 FYNNEI. The CDR3 has 12 residues. Trimming removed 7 bases from V and 5 bases from J, with 10 bases in between. CDR3 sequence reads: CASKVQGDTQYF. CDR3 DNA sequence: TGTGCCAGCAAGGTGCAGGGAGATACGCAGTATTTT. Full variable domain (remainder filled in from reference TRBV2 and TRBJ2-3): EPEVTQTPSHQVTQMGQEVILRCVPISNHLYFYWYRQILGQKVEFLVSFYNNEISEKSEIFDDQFSVERPDGSNFTLKIRSTKLEDSAMYFCASKVQGDTQYFGPGTRLTVL.

At least ten counts were recorded for this clonotype. The chain has TRBV12-3 or TRBV12-4 and TRBJ2-1, with TRBD2 as a possible D gene (6 bases). V lost 3 bases and J lost 8, with 20 bases in between. This CDR3 has 16 amino acids. CDR3 loop: CASSFRRDAPEDEQFF. The CDR3 nucleotides are TGTGCCAGCAGTTTTCGGCGGGATGCCCCTGAAGATGAGCAGTTCTTC.

This clonotype was counted between two and nine times. The genes are TRBV6-6 and TRBJ1-5, with a weak D call TRBD1 (5 bases). Per germline, CDR1 MNHNY and CDR2 SVGAGI (reference sequence). The CDR3 contains 12 residues. The V end was cut by 8 bases, the J end by 9 bases, with 14 bases between. The chain's CDR3 is CASRRGERPQHF. Here the CDR3 DNA reads TGTGCCAGCCGTCGGGGGGAGAGGCCCCAGCATTTT.

Of note for this clonotype: A much larger clone lies one base from this, so it may be a read error. The chain joins TRBV5-1 to TRBJ2-5, with TRBD2 matching 8 bases. From germline, CDR1 is SGHRS and CDR2 YFSETQ. V trimming: 2 bases; J trimming: 4 bases; junction bases outside the gene matches: 7. The CDR3 sequence is 15 residues long. For the CDR3, the DNA is TGCGCCAGCAGCTTTTTAGCGGGAATTACAGAGACCCAGTACTTC. Protein product: CASSFLAGITETQYF.

This clonotype appeared many times. This chain connects TRBV11-1 to TRBJ2-7; the D gene is possibly TRBD2 (5 bases). Germline loops: CDR1 SGHAT, CDR2 FQDESV (reference sequence). CDR3 length: 15 residues. The V gene lost 2 bases and the J gene lost 5 bases, with 16 bases spanning the gap. The CDR3 region is CASSLMRDNPNEQYF. Written as DNA, the CDR3 is TGTGCCAGCAGCTTAATGAGGGATAATCCTAACGAGCAGTACTTC.

This clonotype was counted only a few times. The J gene is TRBJ2-1, the V gene TRBV24-1; D might be TRBD1 (5 bases). The germline V and J ends were trimmed by 1 base and 7 bases, with 13 bases remaining between them. This CDR3 region has 15 residues. Germline V CDR1 and CDR2: KGHDR, SFDVKD. CDR3 coding DNA: TGTGCCACCAGTGATTTTGGTAGGGGTTGGAATGAGCAGTTCTTC. It is translated as CATSDFGRGWNEQFF.

This clonotype was seen ten or more times. The chain is built from TRBV20-1 and TRBJ2-7; 11 bases are shared with TRBD2. The germline V gene encodes CDR1 DFQATT and CDR2 SNEGSKA (reference sequence). Trimming took 3 bases from V and 0 from J; bases not matched to a gene: 4. The CDR3 totals 15 residues. The CDR3 DNA reads as TGCAGTGCTAGGACACTAGCGGGGGACTCCTACGAGCAGTACTTC. Its protein product is CSARTLAGDSYEQYF.

About this clonotype itself: The germline gene is not matched at one end of the junction; a read error may be the cause. V gene TRBV7-9 combines with J gene TRBJ1-2; D not resolved. CDR3 length: 13 amino acids. Looked up from germline, CDR1 is SEHNR and CDR2 is FQNEAQ (reference sequence). The CDR3 DNA reads TGTGCCAGCAGACCCGACGGCCTCTATGGCTGCACCTTC. It is translated as CASRPDGLYGCTF.

This clonotype was detected only once. This chain joins TRBV4-1 and TRBJ2-7, with D unclear. CDR1 MGHRA and CDR2 YSYEKL come from the germline V gene. The CDR3 is 12 amino acids. The V end was cut by 1 base, the J end by 6 bases, with 7 bases between. The CDR3 protein is CASSQGVGEQYF. In DNA, the CDR3 is TGCGCCAGCAGCCAAGGGGTTGGCGAGCAGTACTTC.

V is TRBV28 and J is TRBJ2-7; 7 bases align to TRBD1. The germline gives CDR1 MDHEN, CDR2 SYDVKM. The V segment lost 6 bases and the J segment 4 bases; nucleotides outside the gene matches: 3. The CDR3 extends over 12 amino acids. CDR3 sequence reads: CASRRDRYEQYF. The CDR3 nucleotides are TGTGCCAGCAGAAGGGACAGATACGAGCAGTACTTC.

This sequence joins TRBV12-5 and TRBJ2-2; D uncertain. V shed 1 base and J shed 0 bases, with 6 bases lying between them. The CDR3 has 15 residues. Germline CDR1 and CDR2: LGHNT and FRNRAP. The CDR3 is CASGLGQANTGELFF. The CDR3 coding sequence is TGTGCTAGTGGTTTGGGCCAGGCGAACACCGGGGAGCTGTTTTTT.